These T cell receptor beta chains were read from a single sample in a study of blood T cell repertoires in COVID-19. Sequencing was performed with immunoSEQ multiplex PCR; in TCRdb, only in-frame clones are kept and a portion is missing. The sample has some 97,000 clones; 80% are singletons. The sequencing input was peripheral blood. The receptors derive from a man in his 70s with active or convalescent COVID-19. CDR3s include the opening cysteine and the closing phenylalanine or tryptophan. The D gene is left open where the match is weak.

TRBD1	TRBV4-1	TRBJ2-3	CASSHTGAPTDTQYF
.	TRBV2	TRBJ2-3	CASSGMRAARTDTQYF
TRBD2	TRBV19	TRBJ2-1	CASRVAGGPNEQFF
.	TRBV24-1	TRBJ1-2	CATSEATGFYGYTF
TRBD2	TRBV5-6	TRBJ2-7	CASSFRSSGTAYEQYF
.	TRBV6-5	TRBJ1-1	CASSLRGRSTEAFF
TRBD1	TRBV4-2	TRBJ2-1	CASSQVGQGADNEQFF
.	TRBV5-4	TRBJ1-3	CASSFSRGGNTIYF
.	TRBV7-2	TRBJ2-1	CASSFNPGNEQFF
.	TRBV13	TRBJ2-2	CASIERSTYTGELFF
TRBD1	TRBV19	TRBJ2-7	CARAGQGAYEQYF
TRBD2	TRBV24-1	TRBJ2-5	CATSDLRTSGQDQETQYF
.	TRBV3-1/TRBV3-2	TRBJ1-1	CASSQFNREAFF
.	TRBV19	TRBJ1-1	CASSMRGPTEAFF
.	TRBV5-8	TRBJ2-7	CASSVDRRDGGTYEQYF
TRBD2	TRBV3-1/TRBV3-2	TRBJ2-3	CASRLASGGASDTQYF
.	TRBV4-1	TRBJ1-2	CASSQDALGEYGYTF
.	TRBV7-9	TRBJ1-1	CASSLEGQGKRNTEAFF
TRBD1	TRBV6-5	TRBJ1-1	CASSTQGAPNTEAFF
TRBD1	TRBV10-3	TRBJ2-1	CAISESTGDASYNEQFF
.	TRBV4-3	TRBJ2-2	CASSQGRGLAGELFF
.	TRBV18	TRBJ1-1	CASSSKQDTEAFF
TRBD1	TRBV28	TRBJ2-6	CASSGTGSSGANVLTF
.	TRBV9	TRBJ1-6	CASSVAGANSPLHF
TRBD1	TRBV19	TRBJ2-7	CASSIDTGTAYEQYF
TRBD1	TRBV18	TRBJ1-1	CASSRDRALPEAFF
TRBD2	TRBV7-2	TRBJ2-5	CASSLLGSGRVGETQYF
.	TRBV4-2	TRBJ1-1	CASSQEAYTEAFF
TRBD2	TRBV11-2	TRBJ2-3	CASSLYGRSAGGVPDTQYF
.	TRBV6-1	TRBJ2-7	CASSEGTVVSYEQYF
.	TRBV12-5	TRBJ1-1	CASGFYVLNTEAFF
.	TRBV5-1	TRBJ1-6	CASSLGREDAGSSYNSPLHF
.	TRBV28	TRBJ2-2	CASRQQDGELFF
.	TRBV19	TRBJ1-1	CASSTPGLNTEAFF
.	TRBV3-1/TRBV3-2	TRBJ2-4	CASSPRGSGNIQYF
TRBD2	TRBV27	TRBJ2-7	CASSTSTSGTNEQYF
.	TRBV4-1	TRBJ2-2	CASTDRQGNTGELFF
.	TRBV7-2	TRBJ1-6	CASSLAIPGRNSPLHF
TRBD1	TRBV7-9	TRBJ2-5	CASSPGTVEETQYF
TRBD1	TRBV15	TRBJ2-7	CATSRRDSSYEQYF
.	TRBV9	TRBJ2-7	CASSVGAASSYEQYF
TRBD2	TRBV7-2	TRBJ2-3	CASSLVGASGVSPWDTQYF
.	TRBV2	TRBJ2-1	CASADYNYNEQFF
TRBD2	TRBV30	TRBJ2-7	CAWSPFTSGSYEQYF
.	TRBV29-1	TRBJ1-1	CSVVGQNTEAFF
.	TRBV12-5	TRBJ2-5	CASGTGSGETQYF
.	TRBV7-9	TRBJ2-7	CASSLGRQGTHEQYF
TRBD2	TRBV9	TRBJ2-2	CASSVGASGGRAGTGELFF
.	TRBV12-5	TRBJ2-7	CASGLWRDPSYEQYF
.	TRBV24-1	TRBJ2-1	CATSESNNEQFF
TRBD2	TRBV25-1	TRBJ2-3	CASSANPPRLAGTPTQYF
.	TRBV7-2	TRBJ1-4	CASREGLTNEKLFF
TRBD1	TRBV3-1/TRBV3-2	TRBJ2-7	CASSQRQGHLSYEQYF
.	TRBV24-1	TRBJ1-2	CATSRAGFYGYTF
.	TRBV11-2	TRBJ2-3	CASSPYTDTQYF
.	TRBV7-3	TRBJ2-3	CASSPDKGDTQYF
.	TRBV4-2	TRBJ1-1	CASSHSPGFNTEAFF
TRBD1	TRBV2	TRBJ2-6	CASSTGTGGAGANVLTF
.	TRBV21-1	TRBJ1-3	CASSTQSWDRQSGNTIYF